Listed below are T cell receptor beta chains from one sample, sequenced in a study of blood T cell repertoires in COVID-19. The table came from immunoSEQ multiplex PCR; TCRdb's copy has only in-frame clones and leaves some out. Altogether a few hundred thousand clones are present, around 90% being singletons, with the ten largest covering roughly 20%. Specimen: PBMCs or T cells enriched from blood (not recorded which). The receptors derive from a woman in her 30s who had recovered from COVID-19. The CDR3 runs from the conserved cysteine through the conserved F or W. Fields, in order: V gene, clone size, D gene, J gene, CDR3 protein, CDR3 DNA. A D gene is named only where the DNA matches it firmly. Expanded clones are given a class, and other clones once, few, many or no size at all.

>TRBV27|.|TRBD1|TRBJ1-6
CASRKQGAGTGVNSPLHF
TGTGCCAGCAGAAAACAGGGGGCCGGGACCGGGGTTAATTCACCCCTCCACTTT
>TRBV28|.|TRBD1|TRBJ1-3
CASSTGGYSGNTIYF
TGTGCCAGCAGTACAGGGGGCTACTCTGGAAACACCATATATTTT
>TRBV5-8|.|TRBD1|TRBJ2-7
CASIVPGTGLSYEQYF
TGTGCCAGCATCGTCCCCGGGACAGGGCTCTCCTACGAGCAGTACTTC
>TRBV28|once|TRBD1|TRBJ1-1
CASSLGTESEAFF
TGTGCCAGCAGTTTAGGGACAGAGTCCGAAGCTTTCTTT
>TRBV27|.|.|TRBJ1-5
CASRRGGAAQPQHF
TGTGCCAGCAGACGAGGGGGGGCCGCTCAGCCCCAGCATTTT
>TRBV28|.|TRBD2|TRBJ2-7
CASSFGGGRGDEQYF
TGTGCCAGCAGTTTTGGCGGGGGTAGAGGTGACGAGCAGTACTTC
>TRBV7-9|.|TRBD1|TRBJ1-6
CASSLARTGENSPLHF
TGTGCCAGCAGCTTAGCCCGGACAGGGGAAAATTCACCCCTCCACTTT
>TRBV28|.|TRBD2|TRBJ2-1
CASSTGRASLF
TGTGCCAGCAGTACCGGGAGGGCCTCGCTCTTC
>TRBV5-1|.|TRBD1|TRBJ2-7
CASSQPGQGINEQYF
TGCGCCAGCAGCCAACCGGGACAGGGGATCAACGAGCAGTACTTC
>TRBV11-3|.|TRBD2|TRBJ2-1
CASSFTSGSFNEQFF
TGTGCCAGCAGCTTTACTAGCGGGTCCTTCAATGAGCAGTTCTTC
>TRBV19|.|.|TRBJ1-5
CAISSGRAQPQHF
TGTGCCATATCATCAGGGAGGGCTCAGCCCCAGCATTTT
>TRBV6-5|.|.|TRBJ1-5
CAAEGTSNQPQHF
TGTGCGGCGGAGGGGACTAGCAATCAGCCCCAGCATTTT
>TRBV7-9|.|.|TRBJ1-1
CASSLQNTEAFF
TGTGCCAGCAGCTTACAGAACACTGAAGCTTTCTTT
>TRBV19|.|.|TRBJ1-1
CASSIPQGEAFF
TGTGCCAGTAGTATCCCCCAGGGTGAAGCTTTCTTT
>TRBV7-3|.|.|TRBJ2-7
CASSLLAGSSYEQYF
TGTGCCAGCAGCTTACTGGCGGGATCTTCCTACGAGCAGTACTTC
>TRBV4-1|.|.|TRBJ1-2
CASSQQQVSYGYTF
TGCGCCAGCAGCCAGCAACAGGTTTCCTATGGCTACACCTTC
>TRBV4-1|.|.|TRBJ1-6
CASSGGGDSPLHF
TGCGCCAGCAGCGGCGGAGGGGATTCACCCCTCCACTTT
>TRBV5-1|.|TRBD2|TRBJ2-1
CASSLGTSSIVVF
TGCGCCAGCAGCTTGGGGACTAGCTCGATCGTGGTCTTC